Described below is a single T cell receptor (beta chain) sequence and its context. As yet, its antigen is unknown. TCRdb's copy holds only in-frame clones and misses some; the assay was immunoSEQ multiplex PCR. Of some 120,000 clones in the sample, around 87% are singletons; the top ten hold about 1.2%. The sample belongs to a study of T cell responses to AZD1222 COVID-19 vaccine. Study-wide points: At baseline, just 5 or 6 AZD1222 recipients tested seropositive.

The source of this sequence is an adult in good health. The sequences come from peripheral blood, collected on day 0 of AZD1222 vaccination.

CDR3 region: CAISEGTSSGGELFF. As DNA, the CDR3 is TGTGCCATCAGTGAGGGGACTAGCAGCGGCGGGGAGCTGTTTTTT. The rearrangement links TRBV10-3 to TRBJ2-2, with TRBD2 identical over 9 bases. This CDR3 has 15 amino acids. V dropped 2 bases and J dropped 7; count of bases not matched to a gene: 5. The germline CDR1 and CDR2 sequences are ENHRY and SYGVKD.